This T cell receptor beta chain was captured in a study of cytomegalovirus exposure and HLA in healthy donors. Looking at the study overall: The 120 validation repertoires used the same platform as the approximately 700 first-cohort repertoires (as reported by a later analysis).

The donors belonged to the 120-subject validation cohort, separate from the 666-subject first cohort. In regard to this clone: The antigen remains undetermined.

Study outcomes and limitations: The authors listed 164 TCR beta chains as cytomegalovirus-associated. In the 95 to 150 validation repertoires, approximately 94% of cluster scores exceeded 0, per a later analysis.

Method: immunoSEQ multiplex PCR; TCRdb's copy keeps in-frame clones and lacks some. The sample records tens of thousands of clones, 90% to 95% being singletons. Sequenced input: PBMCs. This sequence originates from a woman in her late teens or twenties in good health and CMV-seropositive.

Written as DNA, the CDR3 is TGTGCCAGCCATAACCAATTAACAGGGGCGCGGTACGAGCAGTACTTC. Translating it yields CASHNQLTGARYEQYF. V is TRBV27 and J is TRBJ2-7, with 7 positions matching TRBD1. This CDR3 region has 16 residues. From germline, CDR1 is MNHEY and CDR2 SMNVEV (reference sequence). V shed 8 bases and J 4 bases; nucleotides not matched to a gene: 17.